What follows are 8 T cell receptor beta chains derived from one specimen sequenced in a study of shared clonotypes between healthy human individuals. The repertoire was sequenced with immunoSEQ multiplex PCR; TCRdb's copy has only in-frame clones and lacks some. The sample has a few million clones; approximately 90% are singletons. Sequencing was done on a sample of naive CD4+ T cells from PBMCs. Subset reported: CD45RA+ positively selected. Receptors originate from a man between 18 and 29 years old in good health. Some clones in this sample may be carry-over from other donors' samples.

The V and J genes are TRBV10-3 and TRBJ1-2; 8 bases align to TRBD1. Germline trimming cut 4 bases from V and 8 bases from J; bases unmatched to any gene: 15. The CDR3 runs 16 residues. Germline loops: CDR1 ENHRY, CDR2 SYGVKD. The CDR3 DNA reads TGTGCCATCAGTGTCGGGACAGGTTTTGGCCGGGGAGGCTACACCTTC. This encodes CAISVGTGFGRGGYTF.

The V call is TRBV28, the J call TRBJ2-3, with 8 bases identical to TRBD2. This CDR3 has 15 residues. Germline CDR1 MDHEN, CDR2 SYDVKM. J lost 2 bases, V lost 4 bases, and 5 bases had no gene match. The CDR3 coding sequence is TGTGCCAGCAGTTCCGGACTAGCCCCCACAGATACGCAGTATTTT. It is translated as CASSSGLAPTDTQYF.

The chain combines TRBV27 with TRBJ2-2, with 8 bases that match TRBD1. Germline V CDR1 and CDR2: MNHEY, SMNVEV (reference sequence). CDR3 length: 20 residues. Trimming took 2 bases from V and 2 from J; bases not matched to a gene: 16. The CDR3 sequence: CASSLGTRGLLAVNTGELFF. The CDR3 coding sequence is TGTGCCAGCAGTTTAGGAACCAGGGGGCTACTAGCAGTCAACACCGGGGAGCTGTTTTTT.

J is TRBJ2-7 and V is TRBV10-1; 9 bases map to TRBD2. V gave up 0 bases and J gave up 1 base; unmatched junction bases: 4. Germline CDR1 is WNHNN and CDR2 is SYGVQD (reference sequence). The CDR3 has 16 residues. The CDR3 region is CASSESRLAGSYEQYF. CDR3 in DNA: TGCGCCAGCAGTGAGTCCCGGCTAGCGGGATCCTACGAGCAGTACTTC.

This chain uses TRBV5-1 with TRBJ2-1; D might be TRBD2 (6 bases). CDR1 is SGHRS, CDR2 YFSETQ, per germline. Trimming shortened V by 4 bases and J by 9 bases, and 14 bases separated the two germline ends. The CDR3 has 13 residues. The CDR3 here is CASSPREDSEQFF. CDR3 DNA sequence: TGCGCCAGCAGCCCAAGGGAGGATAGTGAGCAGTTCTTC. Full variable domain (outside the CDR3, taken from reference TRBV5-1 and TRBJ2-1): KAGVTQTPRYLIKTRGQQVTLSCSPISGHRSVSWYQQTPGQGLQFLFEYFSETQRNKGNFPGRFSGRQFSNSRSEMNVSTLELGDSALYLCASSPREDSEQFFGPGTRLTVL.

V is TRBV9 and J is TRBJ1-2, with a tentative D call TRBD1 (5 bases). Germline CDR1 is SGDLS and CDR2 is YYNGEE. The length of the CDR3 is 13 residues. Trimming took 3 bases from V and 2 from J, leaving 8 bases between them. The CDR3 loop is CASSGTSNYGYTF. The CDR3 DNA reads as TGTGCCAGCAGCGGGACATCGAACTATGGCTACACCTTC.

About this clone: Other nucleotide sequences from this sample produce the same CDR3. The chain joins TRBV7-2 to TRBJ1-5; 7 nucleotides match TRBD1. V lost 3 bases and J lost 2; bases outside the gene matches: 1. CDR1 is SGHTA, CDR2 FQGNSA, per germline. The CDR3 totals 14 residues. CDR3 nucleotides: TGTGCCAGCAGCTTGGGGACAGGCAATCAGCCCCAGCATTTT. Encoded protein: CASSLGTGNQPQHF.

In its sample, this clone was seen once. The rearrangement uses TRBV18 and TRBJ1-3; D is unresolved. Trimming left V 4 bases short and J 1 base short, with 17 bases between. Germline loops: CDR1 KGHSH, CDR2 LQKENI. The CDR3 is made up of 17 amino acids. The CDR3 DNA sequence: TGTGCCAGCTCACTCAATTCGCTGTCCGGGTCTGGAAACACCATATATTTT. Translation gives CASSLNSLSGSGNTIYF.